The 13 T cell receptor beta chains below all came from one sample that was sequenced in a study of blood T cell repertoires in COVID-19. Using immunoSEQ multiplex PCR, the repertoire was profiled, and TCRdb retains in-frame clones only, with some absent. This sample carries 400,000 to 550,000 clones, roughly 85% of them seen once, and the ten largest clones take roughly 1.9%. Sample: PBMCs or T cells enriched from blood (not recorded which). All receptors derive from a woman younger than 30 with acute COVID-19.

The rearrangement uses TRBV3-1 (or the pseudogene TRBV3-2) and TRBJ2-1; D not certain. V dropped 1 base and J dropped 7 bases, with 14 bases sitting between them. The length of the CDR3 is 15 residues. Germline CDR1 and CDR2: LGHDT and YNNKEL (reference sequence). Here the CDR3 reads CASSQASTFGNEQFF. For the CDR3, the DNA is TGTGCCAGCAGCCAAGCCTCCACGTTCGGGAATGAGCAGTTCTTC.

The CDR3: CASSGVSWTGATNEKLFF. CDR3 sequence (DNA): TGTGCCAGCAGCGGCGTAAGTTGGACAGGGGCGACTAATGAAAAACTGTTTTTT. The chain couples TRBV5-4 to TRBJ1-4; 9 nucleotides line up with TRBD1. V lost 4 bases and J lost 2; bases outside the gene matches: 12. This CDR3 region has 18 residues. Germline V lookup: CDR1 SGHNT, CDR2 YYREEE (reference sequence).

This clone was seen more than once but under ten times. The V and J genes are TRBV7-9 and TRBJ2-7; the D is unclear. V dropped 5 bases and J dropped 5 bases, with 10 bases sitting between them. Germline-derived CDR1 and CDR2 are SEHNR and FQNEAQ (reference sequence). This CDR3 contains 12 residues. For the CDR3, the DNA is TGTGCCAGCAGCCGCCCCCAGAACGAGCAGTACTTC. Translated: CASSRPQNEQYF.

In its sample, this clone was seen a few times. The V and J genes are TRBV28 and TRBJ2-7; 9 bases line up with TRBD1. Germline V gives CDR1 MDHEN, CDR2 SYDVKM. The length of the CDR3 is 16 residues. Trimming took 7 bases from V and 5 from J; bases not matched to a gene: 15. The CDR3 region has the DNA TGTGCCAGCAACTCAAAGCGAGGACAGGGGCGCGACGAGCAGTACTTC. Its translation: CASNSKRGQGRDEQYF.

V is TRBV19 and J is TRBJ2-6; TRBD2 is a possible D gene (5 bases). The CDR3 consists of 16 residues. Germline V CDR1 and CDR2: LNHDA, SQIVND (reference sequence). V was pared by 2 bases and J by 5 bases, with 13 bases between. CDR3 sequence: CASSIIRGRRANVLTF. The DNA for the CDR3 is TGTGCCAGTAGTATAATTCGGGGTCGAAGGGCCAACGTCCTGACTTTC. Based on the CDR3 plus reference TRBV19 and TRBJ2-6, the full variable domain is DGGITQSPKYLFRKEGQNVTLSCEQNLNHDAMYWYRQDPGQGLRLIYYSQIVNDFQKGDIAEGYSVSREKKESFPLTVTSAQKNPTAFYLCASSIIRGRRANVLTFGAGSRLTVL.

The CDR3 spells CASSRGLWIWDQPQHF. The CDR3 region has the DNA TGTGCCAGCAGCAGAGGGCTGTGGATTTGGGATCAGCCCCAGCATTTT. This sequence joins TRBV21-1 and TRBJ1-5. TRBV21-1 is a documented pseudogene. CDR3 length equals 16 residues.

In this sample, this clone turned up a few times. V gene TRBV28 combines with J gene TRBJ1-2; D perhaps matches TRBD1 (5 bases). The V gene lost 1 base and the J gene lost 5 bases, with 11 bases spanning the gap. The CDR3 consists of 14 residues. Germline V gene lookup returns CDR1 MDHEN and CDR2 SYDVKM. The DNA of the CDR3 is TGTGCCAGCAGTTTATCGTCAGGGTTTTATGGCTACACCTTC. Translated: CASSLSSGFYGYTF.

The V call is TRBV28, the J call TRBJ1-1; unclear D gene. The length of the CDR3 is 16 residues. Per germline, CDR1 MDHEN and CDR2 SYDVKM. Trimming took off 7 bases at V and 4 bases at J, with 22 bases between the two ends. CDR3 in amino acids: CASNSLEGIRGTEAFF. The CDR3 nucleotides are TGTGCCAGCAACTCCCTAGAGGGAATTAGAGGCACTGAAGCTTTCTTT. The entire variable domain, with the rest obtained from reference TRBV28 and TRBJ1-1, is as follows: DVKVTQSSRYLVKRTGEKVFLECVQDMDHENMFWYRQDPGLGLRLIYFSYDVKMKEKGDIPEGYSVSREKKERFSLILESASTNQTSMYLCASNSLEGIRGTEAFFGQGTRLTVV.

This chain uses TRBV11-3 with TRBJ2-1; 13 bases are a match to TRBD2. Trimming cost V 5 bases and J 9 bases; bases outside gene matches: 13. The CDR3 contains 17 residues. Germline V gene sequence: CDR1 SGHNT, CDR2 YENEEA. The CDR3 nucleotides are TGTGCCAGCAGCCCCAGACGACTAGCGGGGGGCGAGGCTGAGCAGTTCTTC. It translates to CASSPRRLAGGEAEQFF.

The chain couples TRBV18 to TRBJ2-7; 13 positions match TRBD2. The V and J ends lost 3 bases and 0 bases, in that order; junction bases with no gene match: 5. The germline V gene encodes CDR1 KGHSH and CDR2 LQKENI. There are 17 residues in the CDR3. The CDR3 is CASSPGTSGIISYEQYF. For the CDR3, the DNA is TGTGCCAGCTCACCCGGGACTAGCGGGATAATCTCCTACGAGCAGTACTTC.

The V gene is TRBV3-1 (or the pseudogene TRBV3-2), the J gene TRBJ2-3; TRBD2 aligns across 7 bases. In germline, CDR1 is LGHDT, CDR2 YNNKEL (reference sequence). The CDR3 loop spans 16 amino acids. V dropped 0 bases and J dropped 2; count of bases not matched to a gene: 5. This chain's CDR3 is CASSQDWLADTDTQYF. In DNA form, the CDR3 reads TGTGCCAGCAGCCAAGATTGGCTAGCGGACACAGATACGCAGTATTTT.

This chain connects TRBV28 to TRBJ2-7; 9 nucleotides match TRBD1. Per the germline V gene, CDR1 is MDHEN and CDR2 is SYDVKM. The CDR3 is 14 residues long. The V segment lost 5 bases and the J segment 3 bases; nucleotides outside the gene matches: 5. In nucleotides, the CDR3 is TGTGCCAGCAGTACGACAGGGGGATACTACGAGCAGTACTTC. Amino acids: CASSTTGGYYEQYF.

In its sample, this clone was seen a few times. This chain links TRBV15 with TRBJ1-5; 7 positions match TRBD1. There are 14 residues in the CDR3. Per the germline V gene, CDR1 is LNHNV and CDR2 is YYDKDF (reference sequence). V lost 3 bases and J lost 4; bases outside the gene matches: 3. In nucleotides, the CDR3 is TGTGCCACCAGCAGCGAACAGGGGAATCAGCCCCAGCATTTT. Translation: CATSSEQGNQPQHF.